This T cell receptor (beta chain) stems from a study of cytomegalovirus exposure and HLA in healthy donors (dated by TCRdb to about 2017). At the level of the whole study: An earlier analysis of 550 to 700 of the donors reported roughly 300 Gb of sequence data and 117 million unique TCR beta sequences from 150 million to 200 million T cells. Around 320 gigabases of sequencing data and 80 million or so unique TCR sequences were included in an early release covering several hundred HLA-typed donors. Among the roughly 400 genotyped donors, 81% belonged to the genetic ancestry cluster associated with self-reported Caucasian donors. The study was designed to test whether signatures of past pathogen exposure could be identified by cataloging public T cell receptors. Using immunosequencing, the study profiled T cell repertoires from about 610 subjects and related those repertoires to cytomegalovirus serostatus. Along with the approximately 600-subject first cohort, a separate validation cohort of over a hundred different subjects was used. To predict cytomegalovirus infection status, the study brought together high-throughput TCR immunosequencing, statistical association of individual TCRs with disease status, and machine learning. In a later analysis, previously published TCR beta repertoires from about 640 donors were re-analyzed and high-resolution HLA genotyping was added so that TCR occurrence patterns could be studied. The later analysis used no new phenotypic data to find candidate immune exposures, relying instead on TCR beta sequences and their occurrence across donors. To decide whether each TCR beta V gene segment behaved as functional or pseudogenic, an earlier analysis of over 500 of the donors relied on high-throughput TCR beta sequencing. Donor age, sex, ethnicity and CMV serostatus were compiled alongside the repertoire data. A later genetic analysis used genome-wide SNP genotypes for about 60% of the roughly 670 donors, treating that subset as a discovery cohort. Every discovery cohort repertoire had been produced on one sequencing platform. HLA typing covered class I and class II loci at four-digit resolution. The number of typed donors differed by locus: about 629-630 for A, B, C, DRB1 and DQB1; 500 to 550 for DQA1; 606 for DPA1; and some 470 for DPB1. About 5 DR-DQ haplotypes were handled as single units for association and clustering, since linkage in the cohort was strong. Among around 400 genotyped donors of the cohort, an average of around 220,000 unique TCR beta nucleotide sequences was sequenced per donor, of which 15% to 20% were non-productive. The paper's findings and limits, for the study overall: V-gene and J-gene trimming of TCR beta chains was associated with a missense DCLRE1C variant in a later genetic analysis, and the association was replicated in an independent cohort. The study gave a list of under 200 TCR beta chains associated with cytomegalovirus. The classifier was reported to diagnose cytomegalovirus status with high specificity and sensitivity in both the original and validation cohorts. A group of highly shared sequence variants was considered likely to be a technical artifact of the sequencing pipeline. Some IMGT-functional V segments, including TRBV6-2 and TRBV6-3, could not be distinguished by the 87-base-pair reads and were therefore excluded. Assigning TCR associations to individual alleles was difficult when HLA alleles, especially DR and DQ, strongly co-occurred. The authors suggested that the approach could potentially be generalized to other disease states and immunological phenotypes. Because HLA typing was unavailable for some donors at each locus, only the typed subset was used in association tests. A few of the identified cytomegalovirus-associated TCR beta chains were confirmed in vitro to be specific for cytomegalovirus antigens. A later analysis found that TCR association rates varied across HLA loci, with DRB1 alleles showing the most associated TCRs and HLA-C alleles the fewest. Most CMV-associated TCR beta chains appeared to be HLA-restricted in a later analysis, and the HLA associations seemed to be driven largely by CMV exposure. In a later analysis, HLA-associated TCR beta chains showed more clonal expansion and lower generation probabilities than non-associated chains that were equally common. The only immune exposure information available for the cohort was CMV serostatus. In a later analysis, several top co-occurrence clusters were reported to appear linked to parvovirus B19, influenza, CMV and Epstein-Barr virus. Approximately 18 rarely observed V segments, including chromosome 9 orphons, were excluded from the earlier analysis of 550 to 700 of the donors because counts were too low. According to a later genetic analysis, donors in an Asian-associated ancestry cluster had fewer N-insertions in productive TCRs than the approximately 610-donor mean. While some public TCRs were present in many individuals, most TCR sequences turned up only very rarely across donors. A later analysis associated 17,000 or so TCR beta sequences with specific HLA alleles at a false discovery rate of 0.05. A further reported finding was that TCR beta sequences accurately predicted the HLA-A and HLA-B alleles for most subjects in the first cohort. The cohort was sequenced for TCR beta chains only, and without alpha or paired-chain data the features that could be detected were limited. Linkage disequilibrium might explain the correlated functional status among segregating V segments, but an unknown experimental factor could not be ruled out. Presence/absence analyses assumed roughly uniform sequencing depth across donors, an assumption that may not hold. Broadly in line with IMGT annotations, most TCR beta V segments showed up in productive rearrangements about 90% or about 30% of the time in an earlier analysis of approximately 640 of the donors.

Concerning this clone: The target of this receptor is not known. Base qualities are missing; no much larger clone stands one base away.

After removal of 8 bases from V and 3 bases from J, the junction retains 6 bases not matched to a gene. The germline V gene specifies MNHNS as CDR1 and SASEGT as CDR2. The cysteine opens and the phenylalanine closes a CDR3 of 13 amino acids. Only the CDR3 portion is preserved as DNA: 39 bases, with reading frame beginning at the first base. The cohort comprised 670 or so healthy bone marrow donors. Cohort members were all nominally healthy when sampled, although unrecorded immune exposures were likely present. The donor was CMV seropositive and was included in the group of some 290 seropositive cohort members. A peripheral blood sample was collected from each donor, and TCR beta sequencing was performed on peripheral blood mononuclear cells. Genomic DNA extraction from the blood cell samples was performed with the Qiagen DNeasy Blood Extraction Kit. Library creation used the immunoSEQ multiplex PCR assay. The multiplex PCR relied on a mix of 60 forward primers for TCR Vbeta segments and 13 reverse primers for TCR Jbeta segments. A multiplex PCR assay on genomic DNA amplified the CDR3 region of rearranged TCR beta genes. On the Illumina HiSeq System, the amplified TCR beta libraries were sequenced as 87-base-pair reads. The authors processed their data as follows. A later analysis tallied tens of millions of unique TCR beta chains across the 600 to 700 repertoires, and approximately 12 million of those chains were shared by two or more donors. Raw reads were error-corrected and collapsed into unique sequences with a nearest-neighbor algorithm that merged closely related sequences to remove PCR and sequencing errors. V, D and J gene segments were assigned by aligning CDR3 sequences to IMGT reference sequences. For a sequence to be retained, a match of at least six nucleotides was required to both a V gene segment and a J gene segment. A rearrangement counted as productive if the CDR3 had no stop codons and remained in frame with V and J, and every other rearrangement counted as non-productive. Following IMGT convention, CDR3 was defined as the stretch from the second conserved V-encoded cysteine to the conserved J-encoded phenylalanine. The earlier analysis of about 640 of the donors excluded any sequence lacking an unambiguous match to a single V gene segment. In an earlier analysis of a few hundred of the donors, V segments were called functional above 56.7% productive rearrangements and were called segregating when the between-donor standard deviation exceeded 5%. A statistical classification framework was built to diagnose cytomegalovirus status from the catalog of TCR beta chain sequences. V and J gene assignment, in a later analysis, came from comparing TCR nucleotide sequences with IMGT/GENE-DB human TR gene sequences. Using the TCRdist pipeline, a later analysis assigned CDR3 sequences along with most-parsimonious VDJ recombination scenarios. In a later analysis, each TCR beta chain was defined by its CDR3 amino acid sequence together with its V-gene family, and reads lacking a unique V-gene family were excluded. To address suspected cross-contamination and a sequencing artifact, a later analysis removed around 590 highly shared, low-generation-probability nucleotide sequences. For each public chain, a later analysis derived a clonal expansion index from normalized ranks of inferred template counts within each repertoire. In a later analysis, generation probabilities were computed with a VDJ recombination model fitted to out-of-frame rearrangements, and the resulting probabilities were checked against IGoR. In a later analysis, hypergeometric tests were used to score TCR-TCR, TCR-HLA and TCR-CMV co-occurrence, with a repertoire-size bias correction applied to TCR pairs. In a later analysis, false discovery rates were estimated by permuting HLA or CMV assignments 20 times. In a later analysis, co-occurring TCRs were grouped using DBSCAN, with TCRdist sequence similarity added in when clustering inside HLA-allele-positive subsets. Repertoires with fewer than 30,000 or more than 120,000 public chains, plus five repertoires with anomalous nucleotide sharing, were excluded from co-occurrence clustering. TCRdb mirrors the immuneACCESS table, restricted to in-frame sequences. Some clones are absent from its copies; in checked studies, under half trace to an unresolved V gene, and the reason for the others is unknown. V, J and clone size are taken as reported in that table, and D and trimming were inferred from the DNA itself. This sample has 130,000 or so clones in its table, and 65% to 80% of those were observed once. Just under 3% of the sample comes from the top ten.

The sequence links TRBV6-1 to TRBJ1-1; a stretch of 7 junction bases matches TRBD1. The clonotype was recovered from a woman aged 40 to 50 in good health and CMV-seropositive. Sequencing was performed on PBMCs. This receptor has the CDR3 CASGQVGDTEAFF. The nucleotides are TGTGCCAGCGGACAGGTTGGGGACACTGAAGCTTTCTTT.